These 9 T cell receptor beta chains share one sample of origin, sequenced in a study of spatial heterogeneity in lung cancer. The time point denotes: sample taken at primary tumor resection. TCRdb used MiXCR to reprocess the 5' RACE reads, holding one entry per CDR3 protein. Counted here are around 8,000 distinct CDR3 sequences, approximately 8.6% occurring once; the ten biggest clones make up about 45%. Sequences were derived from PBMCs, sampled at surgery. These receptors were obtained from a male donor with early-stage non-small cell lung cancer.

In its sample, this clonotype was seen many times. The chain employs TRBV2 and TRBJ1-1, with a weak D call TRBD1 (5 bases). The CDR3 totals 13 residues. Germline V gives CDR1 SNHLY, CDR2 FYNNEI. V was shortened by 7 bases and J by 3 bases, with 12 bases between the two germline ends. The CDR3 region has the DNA TGTGCCAGCATGCGACAGCCGGACACTGAAGCTTTCTTT. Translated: CASMRQPDTEAFF.

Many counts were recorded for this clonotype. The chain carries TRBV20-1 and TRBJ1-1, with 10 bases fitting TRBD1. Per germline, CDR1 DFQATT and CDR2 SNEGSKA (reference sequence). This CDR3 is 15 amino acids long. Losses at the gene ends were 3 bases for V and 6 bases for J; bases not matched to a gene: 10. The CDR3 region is CSARRQGARFAEAFF. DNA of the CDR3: TGCAGTGCTAGGAGACAGGGGGCGCGGTTCGCTGAAGCTTTCTTT.

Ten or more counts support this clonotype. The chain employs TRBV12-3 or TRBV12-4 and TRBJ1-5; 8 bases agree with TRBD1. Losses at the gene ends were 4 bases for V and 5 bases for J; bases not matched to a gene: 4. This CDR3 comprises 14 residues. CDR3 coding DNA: TGTGCCAGCAGTTCCCAGGGGGCAGATCAGCCCCAGCATTTT. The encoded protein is CASSSQGADQPQHF.

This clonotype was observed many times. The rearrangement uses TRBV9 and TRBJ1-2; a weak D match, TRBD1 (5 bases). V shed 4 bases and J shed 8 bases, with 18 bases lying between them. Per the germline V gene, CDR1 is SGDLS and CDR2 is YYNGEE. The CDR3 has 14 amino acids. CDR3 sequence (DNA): TGTGCCAGCAGCCCATACTGGGACTTTAAAGGCTACACCTTC. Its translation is CASSPYWDFKGYTF.

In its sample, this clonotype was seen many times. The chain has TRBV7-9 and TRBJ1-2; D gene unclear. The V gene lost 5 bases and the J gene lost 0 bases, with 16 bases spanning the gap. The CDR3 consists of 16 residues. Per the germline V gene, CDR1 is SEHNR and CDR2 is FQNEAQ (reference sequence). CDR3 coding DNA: TGTGCCAGCAGCACCCTCCCGGGCGATTCTAACTATGGCTACACCTTC. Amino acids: CASSTLPGDSNYGYTF.

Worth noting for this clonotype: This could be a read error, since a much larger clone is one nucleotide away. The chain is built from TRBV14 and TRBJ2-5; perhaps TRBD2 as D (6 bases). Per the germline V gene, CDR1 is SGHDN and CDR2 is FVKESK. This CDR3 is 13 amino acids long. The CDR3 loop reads CTSSRGLQETQYF. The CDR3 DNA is TGTACCAGCAGCCGAGGACTACAAGAGACCCAGTACTTC.

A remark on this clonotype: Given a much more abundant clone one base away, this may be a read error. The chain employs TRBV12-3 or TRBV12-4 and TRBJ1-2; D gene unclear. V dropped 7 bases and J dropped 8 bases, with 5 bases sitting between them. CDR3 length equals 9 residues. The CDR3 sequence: CASTEGYTF. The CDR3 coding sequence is TGTGCCAGCACGGAGGGCTACACCTTC.

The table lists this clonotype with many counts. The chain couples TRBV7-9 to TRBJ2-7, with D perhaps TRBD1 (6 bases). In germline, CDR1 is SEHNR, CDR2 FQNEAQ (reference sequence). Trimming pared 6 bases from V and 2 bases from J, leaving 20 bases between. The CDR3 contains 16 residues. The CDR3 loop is CASSMAARGSPYEQYF. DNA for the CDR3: TGTGCCAGCAGTATGGCGGCCAGGGGCTCCCCCTACGAGCAGTACTTC.

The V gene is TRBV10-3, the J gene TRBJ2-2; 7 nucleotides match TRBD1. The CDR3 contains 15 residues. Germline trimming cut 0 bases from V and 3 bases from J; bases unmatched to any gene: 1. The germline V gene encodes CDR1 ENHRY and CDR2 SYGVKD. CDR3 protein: CAISESGTDTGELFF. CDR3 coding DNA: TGTGCCATCAGTGAGTCGGGGACAGACACCGGGGAGCTGTTTTTT.